Listed here are 31 T cell receptor beta chains from one sample, sequenced in a study of T cells expressing NK-cell markers. Following a re-call of the 5' RACE reads, TCRdb has one entry per CDR3 protein and lacks DNA. This sample's table reports 200,000 to 300,000 distinct CDR3 sequences. Specimen: blood T cells: a sorted CD56 or NKG2C T cell subset, CD4+ or CD8+ T cells, or bulk PBMC T cells (not recorded which). The receptors here all came from a man between 18 and 35 years old in good health.

This chain uses TRBV7-2 with TRBJ2-1; TCRdb gives TRBD2 as the D gene, but with no DNA this cannot be confirmed. In germline, CDR1 is SGHTA, CDR2 FQGNSA. This CDR3 has 13 residues. The CDR3 reads CASSFLARGEQFF.

The rearrangement joins TRBV7-2 to TRBJ2-2; absent DNA, TCRdb's TRBD1 call cannot be checked. CDR3 size: 16 residues. Per the germline V gene, CDR1 is SGHTA and CDR2 is FQGNSA. The CDR3 sequence: CASSLVGTGGTGELFF.

The chain links TRBV6-1 to TRBJ1-1. Germline lookup yields CDR1 MNHNS and CDR2 SASEGT. CDR3 size: 15 residues. CDR3 in amino acids: CASSRPRQTIIEAFF.

The V gene is TRBV20-1, the J gene TRBJ2-1; TCRdb indicates TRBD2, and absent DNA this call remains unverified. This CDR3 contains 13 residues. Germline V gene data show CDR1 as DFQATT and CDR2 as SNEGSKA (reference sequence). CDR3 amino acids: CSARVVGVHEQFF.

This rearrangement joins TRBV12-3 or TRBV12-4 to TRBJ1-1; TCRdb's D call of TRBD1 is untestable without DNA. CDR3 length: 15 amino acids. The CDR3 loop reads CASSSRLGGGTEAFF.

The rearrangement links TRBV29-1 to TRBJ2-2; TCRdb reports TRBD2, a call that lacks DNA to check it against. CDR3 length: 17 amino acids. Germline V gives CDR1 SQVTM, CDR2 ANQGSEA. The CDR3: CSVRSWTSGRGTGELFF.

The rearrangement joins TRBV27 to TRBJ2-3; TCRdb names TRBD1, which stays unverified in the absence of DNA. The CDR3 is 17 amino acids. Germline V gene lookup returns CDR1 MNHEY and CDR2 SMNVEV (reference sequence). The CDR3 here is CASSPTPRGGLSGTQYF.

The J gene is TRBJ2-2, the V gene TRBV20-1; TCRdb outputs TRBD2, but without DNA this stays unchecked. Germline CDR1 DFQATT, CDR2 SNEGSKA (reference sequence). The CDR3 loop spans 16 amino acids. CDR3 residues: CSALRTSGRSTGELFF.

V and J are TRBV15 and TRBJ2-3; TCRdb reports TRBD1, a call that lacks DNA to check it against. The CDR3 extends over 15 amino acids. Germline-derived CDR1 and CDR2 are LNHNV and YYDKDF (reference sequence). The CDR3 reads CATLGGGSFTDTQYF.

The chain combines TRBV7-2 with TRBJ2-7; TCRdb gives TRBD2 as the D gene, but with no DNA this cannot be confirmed. The V gene's germline CDR1 is SGHTA and CDR2 FQGNSA. CDR3 length equals 16 residues. This chain's CDR3 is CASSLAYPGGPGEQYF.

V usage is TRBV7-2 and J usage is TRBJ2-5. CDR1 SGHTA and CDR2 FQGNSA come from the germline V gene. The CDR3 spans 12 residues. CDR3 sequence: CASSFGVETQYF.

The chain links TRBV7-2 to TRBJ1-2. The CDR3 has 15 amino acids. The germline CDR1 and CDR2 sequences are SGHTA and FQGNSA. The CDR3 sequence: CASSLPRSRPYGYTF.

V gene TRBV10-2 combines with J gene TRBJ1-1; as DNA is missing, the TRBD1 call by TCRdb cannot be tested. Per the germline V gene, CDR1 is WSHSY and CDR2 is SAAADI. The CDR3 runs to 14 residues. CDR3 sequence reads: CASRGAEVNTEAFF.

The CDR3 protein is CSVARAGSAYEQYF. The chain couples TRBV29-1 to TRBJ2-7; TCRdb designates TRBD2, a call that cannot be tested without DNA. The germline gives CDR1 SQVTM, CDR2 ANQGSEA. The CDR3 has 14 residues.

The chain combines TRBV7-9 with TRBJ2-1; TCRdb reports TRBD2, a call that lacks DNA to check it against. The CDR3 is 15 residues long. Germline lookup yields CDR1 SEHNR and CDR2 FQNEAQ (reference sequence). CDR3 protein: CASSQLGEKRDEQFF.

This CDR3 is CASSPPSVNTEAFF. V is TRBV18 and J is TRBJ1-1. Germline V gives CDR1 KGHSH, CDR2 LQKENI. This CDR3 has 14 amino acids.

V is TRBV4-2 and J is TRBJ2-7; with no DNA, the TCRdb D assignment of TRBD2 cannot be verified. Germline values: CDR1 LGHNA, CDR2 YNFKEQ. The CDR3 is 15 residues long. Here the CDR3 reads CASSQTSGGDYEQYF.

The chain has TRBV12-3 or TRBV12-4 and TRBJ2-1; TCRdb's D call of TRBD2 is untestable without DNA. The CDR3 has 17 amino acids. The CDR3 loop reads CASKGQGILAGDNEQFF.

J is TRBJ1-6 and V is TRBV10-3; the TCRdb D gene call, TRBD1, has no DNA to confirm it. CDR1 and CDR2 from the germline V gene are ENHRY and SYGVKD. The CDR3 is 14 amino acids. Here the CDR3 reads CAIRKDREPSPLHF.

This chain links TRBV10-3 with TRBJ2-3; TCRdb selects TRBD1, and the lack of DNA leaves this call unchecked. The CDR3 length is 16 residues. Germline V gives CDR1 ENHRY, CDR2 SYGVKD. The CDR3 sequence is CAISGVAGEGADTQYF.

Here the CDR3 reads CASSLARLASEQFF. The V and J genes are TRBV5-1 and TRBJ2-1; lacking DNA, the TRBD2 call made by TCRdb goes unchecked. The CDR3 contains 14 residues. CDR1 and CDR2 (germline): SGHRS, YFSETQ.

V is TRBV2 and J is TRBJ1-1; TCRdb designates TRBD1, a call that cannot be tested without DNA. The CDR3 has 15 residues. The germline V gene encodes CDR1 SNHLY and CDR2 FYNNEI. The CDR3 region is CASRVQTGFQREAFF.

This rearrangement joins TRBV27 to TRBJ2-1; TCRdb designates TRBD1, a call that cannot be tested without DNA. Germline lookup yields CDR1 MNHEY and CDR2 SMNVEV (reference sequence). The CDR3 has 17 residues. The chain's CDR3 is CASSLTTGRGLRNEQFF.

The chain couples TRBV20-1 to TRBJ2-1; lacking DNA, the TRBD1 call made by TCRdb goes unchecked. Germline V gene data show CDR1 as DFQATT and CDR2 as SNEGSKA (reference sequence). The CDR3 sequence is 15 residues long. CDR3 in amino acids: CSAPSAGLGYNEQFF.

This chain joins TRBV12-3 or TRBV12-4 and TRBJ2-1. The CDR3 loop spans 16 amino acids. CDR3: CASRSEAGGPNNEQFF.

This chain connects TRBV29-1 to TRBJ2-3. Germline lookup yields CDR1 SQVTM and CDR2 ANQGSEA. The CDR3 sequence is 11 residues long. This CDR3 reads CSVVVTDTQYF.

This sequence joins TRBV9 and TRBJ2-2; the D call from TCRdb, TRBD2, cannot be confirmed without DNA. Per germline, CDR1 SGDLS and CDR2 YYNGEE. This CDR3 contains 15 residues. CDR3 region: CASSVVSGGTGELFF. The full variable domain, with the rest looked up from reference TRBV9 and TRBJ2-2, is DSGVTQTPKHLITATGQRVTLRCSPRSGDLSVYWYQQSLDQGLQFLIQYYNGEERAKGNILERFSAQQFPDLHSELNLSSLELGDSALYFCASSVVSGGTGELFFGEGSRLTVL.

The V gene is TRBV6-1, the J gene TRBJ1-1; with no DNA, the TCRdb D assignment of TRBD1 cannot be verified. Germline V gives CDR1 MNHNS, CDR2 SASEGT. The CDR3 runs to 15 residues. The CDR3 is CASTLDRVQSTEAFF.

The V and J genes are TRBV20-1 and TRBJ2-5. CDR1 DFQATT and CDR2 SNEGSKA come from the germline V gene (reference sequence). This CDR3 is 12 amino acids long. CDR3 amino acids: CSAPTVQETQYF.

The V gene is TRBV5-6, the J gene TRBJ2-4; TCRdb reports TRBD2, a call that lacks DNA to check it against. CDR1 and CDR2 (germline): SGHDT, YYEEEE. CDR3 size: 15 residues. The CDR3 sequence is CASSPGLLAKNIQYF.

V usage is TRBV6-2 or TRBV6-3 and J usage is TRBJ1-1; checking the TCRdb D call of TRBD1 is not possible without DNA. Germline V gene lookup returns CDR1 MNHEY and CDR2 SVGEGT. The CDR3 has 15 amino acids. The CDR3 sequence: CASSRTGTVRTEAFF.